Shown below are 13 T cell receptor beta chains from a single sample sequenced in a study of shared clonotypes between healthy human individuals. Measured with immunoSEQ multiplex PCR; TCRdb has only the in-frame clones, and not every one. The sample includes about 2.3 million clones, about 92% of them seen just once. The sequencing sample was made of naive CD4+ T cells from PBMCs. The sample's subset: CD45RA+ positively selected. These receptors were obtained from a man aged 18-30 years in good health. Some clones in this sample may be carry-over from other donors' samples.

The chain has TRBV11-2 and TRBJ2-7; 9 bases are shared with TRBD2. The CDR3 is 15 amino acids. From germline, CDR1 is SGHAT and CDR2 FQNNGV. V was clipped by 1 base and J by 4 bases; unmatched bases: 5. CDR3 protein: CASSLVAGVKYEQYF. In DNA, the CDR3 is TGTGCCAGCAGCTTAGTAGCGGGAGTAAAATACGAGCAGTACTTC. Together with reference TRBV11-2 and TRBJ2-7, the CDR3 gives the full variable domain: EAGVAQSPRYKIIEKRQSVAFWCNPISGHATLYWYQQILGQGPKLLIQFQNNGVVDDSQLPKDRFSAERLKGVDSTLKIQPAKLEDSAVYLCASSLVAGVKYEQYFGPGTRLTVT.

This chain links TRBV6-6 with TRBJ2-7, with a tentative D call TRBD1 (6 bases). V dropped 2 bases and J dropped 3 bases, with 11 bases sitting between them. In germline, CDR1 is MNHNY, CDR2 SVGAGI (reference sequence). The CDR3 is 14 amino acids. CDR3 sequence: CASSYPGEIYEQYF. The DNA of the CDR3 is TGTGCCAGCAGTTACCCAGGGGAGATCTACGAGCAGTACTTC.

In its sample, this clone was seen once. The chain couples TRBV19 to TRBJ1-1, with a weak D call TRBD1 (5 bases). Germline V gene data show CDR1 as LNHDA and CDR2 as SQIVND (reference sequence). V was trimmed by 6 bases and J by 4 bases, leaving 24 bases between them. CDR3 length: 17 residues. The CDR3 sequence: CASRAFGGMAVGTEAFF. For the CDR3, the DNA is TGTGCCAGTAGGGCCTTCGGGGGGATGGCCGTGGGCACTGAAGCTTTCTTT.

The V call is TRBV6-1, the J call TRBJ2-7; 9 positions match TRBD1. This CDR3 has 15 amino acids. CDR1 is MNHNS, CDR2 SASEGT, per germline. Trimming cost V 4 bases and J 4 bases; bases outside gene matches: 8. The DNA for the CDR3 is TGTGCCAGCAGTGGGTGGGGACAGGGAAGGTACGAGCAGTACTTC. It translates to CASSGWGQGRYEQYF.

J is TRBJ2-3 and V is TRBV6-5, with a possible D match to TRBD1 (5 bases). The V gene lost 0 bases and the J gene lost 5 bases, with 12 bases spanning the gap. This CDR3 contains 15 residues. CDR1 is MNHEY and CDR2 is SVGAGI in the germline V gene. CDR3: CASSYSWQGGDTQYF. CDR3 coding DNA: TGTGCCAGCAGTTACTCTTGGCAGGGCGGAGATACGCAGTATTTT.

This sequence joins TRBV7-3 and TRBJ2-1; 9 bases are a match to TRBD2. From germline, CDR1 is SGHTA and CDR2 FQGTGA. Trimming took 5 bases from V and 3 from J; bases not matched to a gene: 5. The CDR3 spans 15 residues. The CDR3, as DNA: TGTGCCAGCAGCCTAAGCGGGGGGAACTACAATGAGCAGTTCTTC. Amino acids: CASSLSGGNYNEQFF.

In regard to this clone: Within the sample, other DNA sequences also encode this same CDR3. The V call is TRBV18, the J call TRBJ2-5; 7 positions agree with TRBD2. CDR1 is KGHSH, CDR2 LQKENI, per germline. V was clipped by 3 bases and J by 4 bases; unmatched bases: 2. The CDR3 loop spans 13 amino acids. CDR3 protein: CASSPVAGETQYF. CDR3 DNA sequence: TGTGCCAGCTCACCTGTAGCGGGAGAGACCCAGTACTTC.

The chain links TRBV6-5 to TRBJ1-1; D perhaps matches TRBD1 (5 bases). CDR1 is MNHEY, CDR2 SVGAGI, per germline. V gave up 0 bases and J gave up 4 bases, with 15 bases separating them. The CDR3 consists of 16 residues. The CDR3 loop is CASSYSPGAGGTEAFF. CDR3 sequence (DNA): TGTGCCAGCAGTTACTCTCCTGGGGCCGGGGGCACTGAAGCTTTCTTT.

The chain joins TRBV5-1 to TRBJ2-7; D is possibly TRBD2 (6 bases). From germline, CDR1 is SGHRS and CDR2 YFSETQ. V lost 0 bases and J 2 bases, leaving 9 bases between the germline ends. CDR3 length: 14 amino acids. CDR3 bases: TGCGCCAGCAGCTTGGCGGGACTGCCCTACGAGCAGTACTTC. Its protein is CASSLAGLPYEQYF.

This chain uses TRBV18 with TRBJ2-7; 8 bases fit TRBD1. Germline V gene lookup returns CDR1 KGHSH and CDR2 LQKENI. The CDR3 covers 15 residues. J gave up 9 bases and V 3 bases, and 13 bases lay outside the gene matches. CDR3: CASSPGRQGAISQYF. The DNA for the CDR3 is TGTGCCAGCTCACCCGGCAGGCAGGGGGCCATTTCGCAGTACTTC.

The genes are TRBV5-1 and TRBJ2-6; 7 bases map to TRBD1. CDR3 length equals 17 residues. J was trimmed by 0 bases and V by 0 bases; bases with no gene match: 3. Looked up from germline, CDR1 is SGHRS and CDR2 is YFSETQ. Here the CDR3 reads CASSLGDRFSGANVLTF. The CDR3, as DNA: TGCGCCAGCAGCTTGGGGGACAGATTCTCTGGGGCCAACGTCCTGACTTTC.

The V call is TRBV5-5, the J call TRBJ1-5; perhaps TRBD1 as D (5 bases). V was clipped by 0 bases and J by 6 bases, with 10 bases between them. Germline V gene sequence: CDR1 SGHKS, CDR2 YYEKEE (reference sequence). The CDR3 covers 14 residues. The CDR3 DNA reads as TGTGCCAGCAGCTTGGAGTGGGGCGGTCAGCCCCAGCATTTT. It encodes CASSLEWGGQPQHF.

The chain is built from TRBV4-3 and TRBJ2-7; D is uncertain. The ends were cut back, 0 bases at V and 0 bases at J, with 6 bases in the middle. Germline assignment: CDR1 LGHNA and CDR2 YSLEER. CDR3 length: 14 amino acids. The CDR3 coding sequence is TGCGCCAGCAGCCAAGATGTTAGCTCCTACGAGCAGTACTTC. Translated, it gives CASSQDVSSYEQYF.